The TCR beta chain under discussion was sequenced for a study of T cells after yellow fever vaccination. The authors made TCR cDNA by 5'RACE template switching, adding a universal primer site and UMIs. MiXCR, run by TCRdb on the 5' RACE reads, gives a single entry per CDR3 protein. The sample gives over 250,000 distinct CDR3 sequences, approximately 4% of which show up once; under 30% is in the top ten. Germline-derived CDR1 and CDR2 are LNHNV and YYDKDF (reference sequence). The CDR3 extends over 15 amino acids. V lost 4 bases and J 2 bases, leaving 13 bases between the germline ends. Worth noting for this clonotype: What it binds is not known.

Findings and caveats of the study: Faster peaking, at day 5 versus 15, marked a secondary response that was weaker.

This sequence joins TRBV15 and TRBJ2-3; possibly TRBD2 for D (5 bases). The TCR originated in a man younger than 35 who received the YFV17D yellow fever vaccine. The specimen was PBMCs, collected 5 days after the yellow fever booster vaccination. The CDR3 DNA is TGTGCCACCAGCACCCAACCCGGGGTCACAGATACGCAGTATTTT. Translation: CATSTQPGVTDTQYF.